Shown below are 7 T cell receptor beta chains from a single sample sequenced in a study of cytomegalovirus exposure and HLA in healthy donors. The data were produced by immunoSEQ multiplex PCR, yet TCRdb's version contains in-frame clones alone and is incomplete. The sample comprises tens of thousands of clones, 90% to 95% of which are singletons, and 0.9% to 1.4% rests with the top ten. The sequenced material came from PBMCs. These receptors came from a man aged 18 to 29 in good health and CMV-seronegative.

V gene TRBV6-7 combines with J gene TRBJ2-1, with D perhaps TRBD2 (6 bases). TRBV6-7 is assigned to the ORF class and has an uncertain function. The CDR3 is made up of 15 amino acids. Trimming took 2 bases from V and 7 from J, leaving 15 bases between them. The CDR3 sequence is CASSYEDYSGNEQFF. In DNA, the CDR3 is TGTGCCAGCAGTTACGAGGACTATTCTGGAAATGAGCAGTTCTTC.

The V call is TRBV19, the J call TRBJ2-7; 9 nucleotides match TRBD1. The germline V gene encodes CDR1 LNHDA and CDR2 SQIVND (reference sequence). V lost 5 bases and J lost 6; bases outside the gene matches: 8. The CDR3 has 14 residues. In nucleotides, the CDR3 is TGTGCCAGTAGTTTCTCCGGGACAGGGTCCGAGCAGTACTTC. This encodes CASSFSGTGSEQYF.

The chain couples TRBV7-2 to TRBJ2-2; D unresolved. Per germline, CDR1 SGHTA and CDR2 FQGNSA. The CDR3 is made up of 16 amino acids. Trimming removed 1 base at V and 0 bases at J, with 9 bases between. CDR3 loop: CASSLDRAANTGELFF. The CDR3 DNA is TGTGCCAGCAGCTTAGATCGAGCTGCGAACACCGGGGAGCTGTTTTTT.

The V call is TRBV19, the J call TRBJ2-7, with a weak D call TRBD1 (5 bases). V lost 1 base and J 0 bases, leaving 10 bases between the germline ends. CDR1 LNHDA and CDR2 SQIVND come from the germline V gene (reference sequence). The CDR3 has 15 residues. The CDR3: CASSIGNRLSYEQYF. The CDR3 nucleotides are TGTGCCAGTAGTATAGGGAACAGGCTCTCCTACGAGCAGTACTTC.

This clone was seen a handful of times. This chain links TRBV7-2 with TRBJ2-7; 7 positions agree with TRBD2. The ends lost 5 bases at V and 6 bases at J; junction bases unmatched: 19. The CDR3 is 17 amino acids. Germline loops: CDR1 SGHTA, CDR2 FQGNSA. CDR3 coding DNA: TGTGCCAGCAGCCCCGCGGGGCGACTGACTAGCCTGCGCGAGCAGTACTTC. Translated: CASSPAGRLTSLREQYF.

The V and J genes are TRBV7-2 and TRBJ2-3, with 9 positions matching TRBD2. The CDR3 totals 16 residues. The junction had 7 bases not matched to a gene; V was cut back by 4 bases and J by 2 bases. CDR1 SGHTA and CDR2 FQGNSA come from the germline V gene. CDR3 protein: CASSSRPSGNTDTQYF. The CDR3 DNA sequence: TGTGCCAGCAGCTCCCGGCCTAGCGGGAACACAGATACGCAGTATTTT.

CDR3 region: CASSFGQGNTGELFF. DNA of the CDR3: TGTGCCAGCTCATTCGGACAGGGGAACACCGGGGAGCTGTTTTTT. The chain has TRBV18 and TRBJ2-2, with 8 bases identical to TRBD1. Germline CDR1 KGHSH, CDR2 LQKENI. The CDR3 extends over 15 amino acids. V gave up 5 bases and J gave up 1 base; unmatched junction bases: 3.